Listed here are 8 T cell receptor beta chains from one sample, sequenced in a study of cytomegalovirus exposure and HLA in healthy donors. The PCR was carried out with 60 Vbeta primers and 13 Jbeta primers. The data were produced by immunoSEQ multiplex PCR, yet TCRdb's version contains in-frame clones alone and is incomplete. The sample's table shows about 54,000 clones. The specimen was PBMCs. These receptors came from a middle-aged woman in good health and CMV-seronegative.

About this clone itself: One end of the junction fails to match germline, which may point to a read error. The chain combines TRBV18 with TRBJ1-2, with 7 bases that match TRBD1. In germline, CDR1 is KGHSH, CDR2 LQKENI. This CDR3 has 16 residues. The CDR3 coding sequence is TGTGCCAGCTCCCCACAGGCACAGGAGGGGGCCTATGGCTACACCTTC. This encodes CASSPQAQEGAYGYTF.

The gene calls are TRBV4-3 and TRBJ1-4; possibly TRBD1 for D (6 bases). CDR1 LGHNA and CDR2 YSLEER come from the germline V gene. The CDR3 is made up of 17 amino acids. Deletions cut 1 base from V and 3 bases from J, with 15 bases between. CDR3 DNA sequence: TGCGCCAGCAGCCAAGCGAGAGGGGGATGGTCTAATGAAAAACTGTTTTTT. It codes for CASSQARGGWSNEKLFF.

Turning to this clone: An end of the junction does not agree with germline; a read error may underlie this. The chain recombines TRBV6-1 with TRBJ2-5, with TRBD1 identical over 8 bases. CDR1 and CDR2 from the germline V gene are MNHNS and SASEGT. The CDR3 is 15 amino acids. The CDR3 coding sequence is TGTGCCAGCAGTGAAGGACAGGGGAGGAGAGAGAACCAGTACTTC. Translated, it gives CASSEGQGRRENQYF.

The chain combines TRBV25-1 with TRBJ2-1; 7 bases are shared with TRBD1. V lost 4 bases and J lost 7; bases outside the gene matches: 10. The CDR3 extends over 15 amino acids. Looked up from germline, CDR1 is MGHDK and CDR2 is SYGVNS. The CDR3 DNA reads TGTGCCAGCAGTGGCGACAGGGCCCTTAGGAATGAGCAGTTCTTC. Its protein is CASSGDRALRNEQFF.

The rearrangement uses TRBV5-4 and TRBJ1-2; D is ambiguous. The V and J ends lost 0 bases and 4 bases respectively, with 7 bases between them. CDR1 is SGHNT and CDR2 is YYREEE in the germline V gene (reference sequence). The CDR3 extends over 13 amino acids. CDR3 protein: CASSLESFYGYTF. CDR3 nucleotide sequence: TGTGCCAGCAGCTTGGAGAGTTTCTATGGCTACACCTTC.

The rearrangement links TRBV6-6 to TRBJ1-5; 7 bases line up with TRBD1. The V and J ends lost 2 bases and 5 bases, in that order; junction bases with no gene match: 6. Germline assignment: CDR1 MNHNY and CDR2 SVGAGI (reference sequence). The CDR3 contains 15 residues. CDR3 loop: CASSYGTAADQPQHF. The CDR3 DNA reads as TGTGCCAGCAGTTACGGGACAGCCGCCGATCAGCCCCAGCATTTT.

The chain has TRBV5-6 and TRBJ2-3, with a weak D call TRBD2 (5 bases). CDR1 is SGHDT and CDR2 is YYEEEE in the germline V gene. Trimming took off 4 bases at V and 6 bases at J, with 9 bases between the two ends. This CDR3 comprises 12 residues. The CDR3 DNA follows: TGTGCCAGCAGCGCTAGCCCGGATACGCAGTATTTT. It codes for CASSASPDTQYF.

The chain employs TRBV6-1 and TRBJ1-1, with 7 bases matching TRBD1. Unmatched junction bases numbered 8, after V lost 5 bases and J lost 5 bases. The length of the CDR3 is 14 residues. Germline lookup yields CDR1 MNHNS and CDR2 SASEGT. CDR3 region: CASSRDREVTEAFF. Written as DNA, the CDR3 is TGTGCCAGCAGTCGAGACAGGGAGGTGACTGAAGCTTTCTTT.